The text below deals with one TCR beta chain. Its antigen is undetermined. Only in-frame clones appear in the TCRdb table, and some are missing; sequencing was by immunoSEQ multiplex PCR. The sample records some 97,000 clones, about nine tenths being singletons. This sample is part of a study of T cell responses to AZD1222 COVID-19 vaccine. Trimming cost V 0 bases and J 9 bases; bases outside gene matches: 5. The CDR3 runs 14 residues. Germline lookup yields CDR1 SGDLS and CDR2 YYNGEE. Study findings and constraints: Clonal diversity was possibly underestimated, and white British individuals and females predominated among donors. The breadth and depth of Spike-specific TCRs increased once two AZD1222 doses had been given. Seropositivity was recorded at baseline in only a handful of AZD1222 recipients.

V usage is TRBV9 and J usage is TRBJ2-1, with 8 bases aligning to TRBD2. Sequencing was performed on peripheral blood, taken on day 0 of AZD1222 vaccination. This sequence originates from an adult in good health. CDR3 DNA sequence: TGTGCCAGCAGCGTAGCTCGGGGGGGCGGTGAGCAGTTCTTC. Amino acids: CASSVARGGGEQFF. Supplemented by reference TRBV9 and TRBJ2-1, the full variable domain reads DSGVTQTPKHLITATGQRVTLRCSPRSGDLSVYWYQQSLDQGLQFLIQYYNGEERAKGNILERFSAQQFPDLHSELNLSSLELGDSALYFCASSVARGGGEQFFGPGTRLTVL.